This T cell receptor (beta chain) was recorded in a study of blood T cell repertoires in COVID-19. The wider study: The study drew acute and convalescent COVID-19 samples from the United States, Italy and Spain. The analysed material was cDNA or gDNA that came from T cells, B-cell-depleted T cells, or PBMCs.

Enrolment of Seattle patients took place during active infection, and they were followed longitudinally. Per the original methods: Reference gene primer amplification gave estimated nucleated cell counts. Sequencing used immunoSEQ multiplex PCR; TCRdb keeps in-frame clones, though not all of them. D and trimming come from the DNA, and the V and J calls and clone size come from that table. The table lists around 160,000 clones, 85% to 95% of them singletons, with roughly 1.9% in the top ten. V dropped 8 bases and J dropped 9; count of bases not matched to a gene: 7. This CDR3 region has 13 residues. The V gene's germline CDR1 is LNHDA and CDR2 SQIVND (reference sequence).

The sequence came from a woman in her sixties or seventies with COVID-19, enrolled during active disease. Material: peripheral blood. This chain joins TRBV19 and TRBJ1-6, with TRBD1 identical over 7 bases. The CDR3: CASSFTGVSPLHF. CDR3 coding DNA: TGTGCCAGTTCTTTTACAGGGGTTTCACCCCTCCACTTT.